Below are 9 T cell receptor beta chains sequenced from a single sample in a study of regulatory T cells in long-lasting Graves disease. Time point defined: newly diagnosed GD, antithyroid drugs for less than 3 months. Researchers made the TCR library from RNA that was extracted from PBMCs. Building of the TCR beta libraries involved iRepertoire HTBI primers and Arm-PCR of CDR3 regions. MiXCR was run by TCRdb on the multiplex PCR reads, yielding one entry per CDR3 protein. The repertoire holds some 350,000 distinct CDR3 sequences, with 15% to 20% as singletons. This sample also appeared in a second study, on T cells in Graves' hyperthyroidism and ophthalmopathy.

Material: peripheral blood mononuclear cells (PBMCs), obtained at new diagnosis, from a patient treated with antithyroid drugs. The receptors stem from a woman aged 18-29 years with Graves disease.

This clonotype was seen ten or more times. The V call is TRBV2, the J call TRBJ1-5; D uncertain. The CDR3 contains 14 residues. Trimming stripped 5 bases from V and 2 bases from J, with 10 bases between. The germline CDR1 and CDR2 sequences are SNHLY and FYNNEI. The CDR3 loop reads CASSKDWGNQPQHF. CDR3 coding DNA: TGTGCCAGCAGTAAGGATTGGGGCAATCAGCCCCAGCATTTT.

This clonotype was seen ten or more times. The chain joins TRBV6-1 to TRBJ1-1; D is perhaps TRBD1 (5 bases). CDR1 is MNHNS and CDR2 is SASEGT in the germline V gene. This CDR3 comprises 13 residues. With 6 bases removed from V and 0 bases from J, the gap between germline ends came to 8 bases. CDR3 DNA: TGTGCCAGCAGGAGCAGGGTGAACACTGAAGCTTTCTTT. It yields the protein CASRSRVNTEAFF.

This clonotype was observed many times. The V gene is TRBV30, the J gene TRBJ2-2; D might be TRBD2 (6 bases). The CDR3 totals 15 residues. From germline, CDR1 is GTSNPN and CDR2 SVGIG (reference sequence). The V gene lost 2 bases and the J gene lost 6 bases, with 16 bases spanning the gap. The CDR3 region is CAWSRPGVVAGELFF. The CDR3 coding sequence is TGTGCCTGGAGTCGGCCGGGGGTTGTCGCCGGGGAGCTGTTTTTT.

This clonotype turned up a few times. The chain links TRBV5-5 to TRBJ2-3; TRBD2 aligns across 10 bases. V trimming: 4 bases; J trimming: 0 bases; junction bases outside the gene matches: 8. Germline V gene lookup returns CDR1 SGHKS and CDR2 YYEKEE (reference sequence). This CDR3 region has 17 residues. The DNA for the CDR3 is TGTGCCAGCAGCCATTTTGTACTAGCGGGAAGCACAGATACGCAGTATTTT. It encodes CASSHFVLAGSTDTQYF.

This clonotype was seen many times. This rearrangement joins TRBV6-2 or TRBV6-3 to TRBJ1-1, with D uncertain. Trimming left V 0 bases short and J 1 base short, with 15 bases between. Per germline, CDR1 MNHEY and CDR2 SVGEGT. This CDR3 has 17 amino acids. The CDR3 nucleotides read TGTGCCAGCAGTTACTCGGTACATTTGCCGGGGAACACTGAAGCTTTCTTT. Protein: CASSYSVHLPGNTEAFF.

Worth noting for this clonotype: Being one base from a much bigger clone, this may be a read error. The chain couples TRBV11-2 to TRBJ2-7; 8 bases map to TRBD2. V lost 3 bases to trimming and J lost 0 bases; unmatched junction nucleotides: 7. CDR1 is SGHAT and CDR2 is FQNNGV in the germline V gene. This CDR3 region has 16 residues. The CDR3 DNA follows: TGTGCCAGCAGCTTCCTGACTAGCGAGGCCTCCTACGAGCAGTACTTC. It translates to CASSFLTSEASYEQYF.

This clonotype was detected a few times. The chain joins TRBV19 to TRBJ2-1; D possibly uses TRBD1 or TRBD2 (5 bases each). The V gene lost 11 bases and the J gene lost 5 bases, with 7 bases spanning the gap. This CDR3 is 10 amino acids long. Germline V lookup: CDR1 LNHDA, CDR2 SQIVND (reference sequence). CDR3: CASGHNEQFF. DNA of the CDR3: TGTGCCTCGGGACACAATGAGCAGTTCTTC.

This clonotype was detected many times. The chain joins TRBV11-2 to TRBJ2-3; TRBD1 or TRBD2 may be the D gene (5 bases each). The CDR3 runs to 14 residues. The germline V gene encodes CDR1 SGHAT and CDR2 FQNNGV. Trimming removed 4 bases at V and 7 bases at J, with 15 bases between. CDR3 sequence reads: CASSSSPGPNTQYF. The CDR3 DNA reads TGTGCCAGCAGCTCCTCACCGGGACCTAATACGCAGTATTTT. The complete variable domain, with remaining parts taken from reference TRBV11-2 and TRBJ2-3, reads EAGVAQSPRYKIIEKRQSVAFWCNPISGHATLYWYQQILGQGPKLLIQFQNNGVVDDSQLPKDRFSAERLKGVDSTLKIQPAKLEDSAVYLCASSSSPGPNTQYFGPGTRLTVL.

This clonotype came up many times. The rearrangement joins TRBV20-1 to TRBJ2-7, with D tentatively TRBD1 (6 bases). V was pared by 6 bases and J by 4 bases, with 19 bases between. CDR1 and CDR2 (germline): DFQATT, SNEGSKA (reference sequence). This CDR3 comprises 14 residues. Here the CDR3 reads CSASPGTRMYEQYF. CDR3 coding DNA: TGCAGTGCAAGTCCCGGGACAAGAATGTACGAGCAGTACTTC.